This T cell receptor beta chain was sequenced in a study of T cells in Graves' hyperthyroidism and ophthalmopathy (dated by TCRdb to the late 2010s). About the investigation overall: To identify distinguishing TCR V-J signatures, a discovery cohort of 100 or so patients was used, comprising 43 with Graves' ophthalmopathy and under 60 with stable Graves' hyperthyroidism. The approximately 100 discovery patients were randomly divided into training and test sets at a 7:3 ratio. Whether ophthalmopathy could be predicted prospectively was tested in an independent validation cohort made up of approximately 19 hyperthyroidism patients plus 17 patients who later progressed to ophthalmopathy. According to the paper, TCR Vbeta CDR3 sequencing was carried out on 135 peripheral blood samples, which came from about 45 ophthalmopathy, under 85 hyperthyroidism and roughly 17 progressor patients. In addition, the study compared T-cell repertoires in thyroid tissue and in blood from roughly 6 Graves' hyperthyroidism patients. Once sampling was done, hyperthyroidism patients were given methimazole at a starting dose of 30 mg daily, whereas ophthalmopathy patients were given high-dose intravenous methylprednisolone. The research as a whole found: No statistical method was used to set the sample size in advance, and investigators knew the group allocation. A 13 V-J signature model separated ophthalmopathy from stable hyperthyroidism, with around 88% sensitivity and 81.08% specificity in cross-validation and 80%/75% in testing. In validation, the model predicted progression to ophthalmopathy a median of roughly 6.2 months before onset, with approximately 70% sensitivity and around 76% specificity. Most expanded thyroid clonotypes (frequency above 0.001) were also detected in blood, a finding suggesting that blood repertoires may reflect thyroid immune responses.

This clonotype was counted only a few times. Its target antigen remains unknown. Base quality data are lacking; no much larger clone is found one base away. TCR beta CDR3 regions were amplified from RNA transcripts. The first round of RT-PCR for the TCR CDR3 was performed with the HTBI primer set and the Qiagen OneStep RT-PCR kit. Libraries were constructed in a second round of multiplex PCR, after which size selection and purification were carried out. The libraries were sequenced on an Illumina HiSeq2000 using paired-end 100 bp reads. In the authors' own workflow: SOAPnuke was used to process the raw data, throwing out any read that contained adapters or uncalled bases, had a mean Phred below 15, or lacked an exact constant-primer or identifier match. COPE v1.2.5 was used to merge high-quality paired reads, and clonotypes were defined as unique nucleotide sequences. MiTCR v1.1 was used to align the clonotypes against IMGT TRBV, TRBD and TRBJ reference segments. Analysis was restricted to V-J combinations with a frequency above 0.0001, which covered roughly 99% of repertoires. A TCS score was defined as the ratio of F50 (clonal expansion) to E x V (chaos), with BLOSUM62-based TCRdist applied between CDR3 peptides within each V-J. Welch's t-statistics and random forest reduced just over 500 V-J features to some 14, which were used in a naive Bayes classifier (R e1071). The Morisita-Horn index was used to measure how similar the thyroid and blood repertoires were. The raw public data were reprocessed by TCRdb itself: fastp quality trimming at Q25, MiXCR clonotype calling, in-frame beta chains only. Entries that share a CDR3 protein sequence are merged under the most common genes and DNA. TCRdb assigned the V and J calls; the authors' analysis was not used. Within this sample are a few hundred thousand distinct CDR3 sequences, with around 45% of them counted one time only. The ten largest clonotypes hold around 20% of the sample.

Here V drops 5 bases and J drops 5 bases, and the junction holds 9 bases not matched to any gene. The cysteine opens and the phenylalanine closes a CDR3 of 15 amino acids. Only the CDR3 DNA is retained, 45 bases long and in frame from the first base. CDR1 SGHVS and CDR2 FNYEAQ were looked up in the germline V gene. Any patient with an uncontrolled infection, another autoimmune disease, pregnancy or lactation was excluded. Clinical symptoms, serum thyroxine and TRAb, thyroid ultrasound, and orbital computed tomography formed the basis for the diagnoses. Trizol reagent was used to extract total RNA, and RNA quality was then checked on an Agilent 2100 Bioanalyzer.

The chain uses TRBV7-6 and TRBJ2-5, and 9 bases in between align with TRBD1. Source material: peripheral blood or thyroid tissue (not recorded which). The TCR sequence derives from an adult woman with Graves' disease, either hyperthyroidism or ophthalmopathy (not recorded which). The DNA sequence is TGTGCCAGCAGCGGAGGACAGGGGTTCGCGGAGACCCAGTACTTC. Its product reads: CASSGGQGFAETQYF.